This is a list of T cell receptor beta chains from one sample in a study of yellow fever vaccine responses in identical twins. One entry per CDR3 protein, called by TCRdb with MiXCR from the RT-PCR reads. The repertoire has approximately 7,200 distinct CDR3 sequences, around 84% of them found once; the top ten carry about 1.2%. The sample was T cells from blood (PBMCs), unsorted or a sorted subset (not recorded which), taken before or after yellow fever vaccination (not recorded which). Receptors originate from a young woman who received the yellow fever vaccine. Each CDR3 is given with its conserved first and last residue. Fields, in order: V gene, J gene, D gene, clone size, CDR3 protein, CDR3 DNA. A D gene is named only where the DNA matches it firmly. Only some rows state a clone size, as once, few, many or a class for expanded clones.

V gene: TRBV11-3
J gene: TRBJ2-5
D gene: -
clone size: -
CDR3 protein: CASSRGLRETQYF
CDR3 DNA: TGTGCCAGCAGCCGGGGACTTCGAGAGACCCAGTACTTC

V gene: TRBV9
J gene: TRBJ2-7
D gene: -
clone size: -
CDR3 protein: CASSVGVRGLPYEQYF
CDR3 DNA: TGTGCCAGCAGCGTAGGCGTGCGAGGACTCCCCTACGAGCAGTACTTC

V gene: TRBV10-3
J gene: TRBJ1-4
D gene: -
clone size: few
CDR3 protein: CAISESGQSAEKLFF
CDR3 DNA: TGTGCCATCAGTGAGTCAGGACAGTCTGCTGAAAAACTGTTTTTT

V gene: TRBV30
J gene: TRBJ1-5
D gene: -
clone size: -
CDR3 protein: CAWSAGRDGLSNQPQHF
CDR3 DNA: TGTGCCTGGAGTGCGGGCAGGGACGGGCTTAGCAATCAGCCCCAGCATTTT

V gene: TRBV23-1
J gene: TRBJ2-7
D gene: TRBD1
clone size: -
CDR3 protein: CASSPLQREQGVEQYF
CDR3 DNA: TGCGCCAGCAGTCCCCTCCAAAGAGAACAGGGGGTGGAGCAGTACTTC

V gene: TRBV11-2
J gene: TRBJ2-1
D gene: TRBD2
clone size: once
CDR3 protein: CASSRSTSGRNEQFF
CDR3 DNA: TGTGCCAGCAGTCGATCAACTAGCGGGAGAAATGAGCAGTTCTTC

V gene: TRBV9
J gene: TRBJ2-3
D gene: -
clone size: -
CDR3 protein: CASSVGRATDTQYF
CDR3 DNA: TGTGCCAGCAGCGTAGGCAGGGCCACAGATACGCAGTATTTT

V gene: TRBV6-1
J gene: TRBJ1-2
D gene: -
clone size: -
CDR3 protein: CASSVTANYGYTF
CDR3 DNA: TGTGCCAGCAGTGTGACAGCGAACTATGGCTACACCTTC

V gene: TRBV12-3/TRBV12-4
J gene: TRBJ2-1
D gene: -
clone size: -
CDR3 protein: CASNLQGPSYNEQFF
CDR3 DNA: TGTGCCAGCAATCTACAGGGACCTTCGTACAATGAGCAGTTCTTC

V gene: TRBV4-3
J gene: TRBJ1-2
D gene: -
clone size: -
CDR3 protein: CASSQDHRLGGYTF
CDR3 DNA: TGCGCCAGCAGCCAAGATCACAGGCTAGGAGGCTACACCTTC

V gene: TRBV29-1
J gene: TRBJ2-5
D gene: -
clone size: -
CDR3 protein: CSVSPGSQETQYF
CDR3 DNA: TGCAGCGTTTCACCGGGATCCCAAGAGACCCAGTACTTC

V gene: TRBV9
J gene: TRBJ2-7
D gene: TRBD2
clone size: -
CDR3 protein: CASSLSGNSYEQYF
CDR3 DNA: TGTGCCAGCAGCCTGAGCGGGAATTCCTACGAGCAGTACTTC

V gene: TRBV13
J gene: TRBJ2-5
D gene: TRBD2
clone size: -
CDR3 protein: CASSLVREGETQYF
CDR3 DNA: TGTGCCAGCAGCTTAGTACGGGAGGGAGAGACCCAGTACTTC

V gene: TRBV18
J gene: TRBJ2-7
D gene: -
clone size: -
CDR3 protein: CASSPQGRDEQYF
CDR3 DNA: TGTGCCAGCTCACCTCAAGGTAGGGACGAGCAGTACTTC

V gene: TRBV23-1
J gene: TRBJ1-5
D gene: TRBD1
clone size: -
CDR3 protein: CASSRDSSNQPQHF
CDR3 DNA: TGCGCCAGCAGCCGGGACAGTAGCAATCAGCCCCAGCATTTT

V gene: TRBV10-3
J gene: TRBJ2-7
D gene: TRBD1
clone size: -
CDR3 protein: CASRTGGYGGEQYF
CDR3 DNA: TGTGCCTCGCGGACAGGGGGCTACGGGGGCGAGCAGTACTTC

V gene: TRBV11-3
J gene: TRBJ1-5
D gene: -
clone size: -
CDR3 protein: CASSKGAYSNQPQHF
CDR3 DNA: TGTGCCAGCAGCAAAGGGGCATATAGCAATCAGCCCCAGCATTTT

V gene: TRBV29-1
J gene: TRBJ2-7
D gene: -
clone size: -
CDR3 protein: CSAARDAFSYEQYF
CDR3 DNA: TGCAGCGCTGCCCGGGACGCCTTCTCCTACGAGCAGTACTTC

V gene: TRBV20-1
J gene: TRBJ1-5
D gene: TRBD1
clone size: -
CDR3 protein: CSAPTTGTVDQPQHF
CDR3 DNA: TGCAGTGCTCCTACCACCGGGACAGTAGATCAGCCCCAGCATTTT

V gene: TRBV16
J gene: TRBJ2-7
D gene: TRBD2
clone size: -
CDR3 protein: CASSQSGGHYEQYF
CDR3 DNA: TGTGCCAGCAGCCAAAGCGGGGGGCACTACGAGCAGTACTTC

V gene: TRBV7-3
J gene: TRBJ2-1
D gene: -
clone size: -
CDR3 protein: CASSSNFNEQFF
CDR3 DNA: TGTGCCAGCAGCAGTAACTTTAATGAGCAGTTCTTC

V gene: TRBV2
J gene: TRBJ2-1
D gene: TRBD1
clone size: -
CDR3 protein: CASSAGTASRYNEQFF
CDR3 DNA: TGTGCCAGCAGTGCCGGGACAGCCTCTCGGTACAATGAGCAGTTCTTC

V gene: TRBV14
J gene: TRBJ2-7
D gene: -
clone size: -
CDR3 protein: CASSRSPGQLFSYEQYF
CDR3 DNA: TGTGCCAGCAGCCGATCTCCCGGACAGTTATTCTCCTACGAGCAGTACTTC

V gene: TRBV27
J gene: TRBJ2-7
D gene: TRBD2
clone size: -
CDR3 protein: CATGRGKYEQYF
CDR3 DNA: TGTGCCACCGGGCGGGGGAAGTACGAGCAGTACTTC

V gene: TRBV2
J gene: TRBJ2-7
D gene: -
clone size: -
CDR3 protein: CASRRSLGNYEQYF
CDR3 DNA: TGTGCCAGCAGGAGATCCCTTGGGAACTACGAGCAGTACTTC

V gene: TRBV7-2
J gene: TRBJ2-7
D gene: -
clone size: -
CDR3 protein: CASSFGAEQYF
CDR3 DNA: TGTGCCAGCAGCTTTGGGGCCGAGCAGTACTTC

V gene: TRBV25-1
J gene: TRBJ2-7
D gene: -
clone size: -
CDR3 protein: CASRPGLAYEQYF
CDR3 DNA: TGTGCCAGCAGACCAGGACTGGCCTACGAGCAGTACTTC

V gene: TRBV24-1
J gene: TRBJ2-2
D gene: TRBD1
clone size: -
CDR3 protein: CATSDPRGLTGELFF
CDR3 DNA: TGTGCCACCAGTGATCCCAGGGGGCTCACCGGGGAGCTGTTTTTT

V gene: TRBV28
J gene: TRBJ2-4
D gene: -
clone size: few
CDR3 protein: CASSRQETSKNIQYF
CDR3 DNA: TGTGCCAGCAGCAGACAGGAGACTTCCAAAAACATTCAGTACTTC

V gene: TRBV12-3/TRBV12-4
J gene: TRBJ2-7
D gene: -
clone size: -
CDR3 protein: CASRGLAASSSEQYF
CDR3 DNA: TGTGCCAGCAGAGGTTTAGCGGCTTCTTCCAGCGAGCAGTACTTC

V gene: TRBV10-3
J gene: TRBJ1-2
D gene: TRBD1
clone size: -
CDR3 protein: CAISDRGGDGYTF
CDR3 DNA: TGTGCCATCAGCGACAGGGGAGGAGACGGCTACACCTTC

V gene: TRBV11-1
J gene: TRBJ2-7
D gene: -
clone size: -
CDR3 protein: CASSFADRYEQYF
CDR3 DNA: TGTGCCAGCAGCTTTGCGGATAGATACGAGCAGTACTTC

V gene: TRBV20-1
J gene: TRBJ1-2
D gene: -
clone size: few
CDR3 protein: CSAGGGSYGYTF
CDR3 DNA: TGCAGTGCTGGTGGCGGATCCTATGGCTACACCTTC

V gene: TRBV20-1
J gene: TRBJ2-7
D gene: -
clone size: -
CDR3 protein: CSATTDYEQYF
CDR3 DNA: TGCAGTGCTACGACAGACTACGAGCAGTACTTC

V gene: TRBV7-9
J gene: TRBJ2-5
D gene: -
clone size: -
CDR3 protein: CASSLAPGETQYF
CDR3 DNA: TGTGCCAGCAGCTTAGCGCCTGGCGAGACCCAGTACTTC

V gene: TRBV11-2
J gene: TRBJ2-1
D gene: TRBD2
clone size: -
CDR3 protein: CASSTPGLAPYGVQFF
CDR3 DNA: TGTGCCAGCAGCACCCCGGGACTAGCGCCCTATGGGGTGCAGTTCTTC

V gene: TRBV3-1
J gene: TRBJ2-7
D gene: -
clone size: few
CDR3 protein: CASSQAGAAYEQYF
CDR3 DNA: TGTGCCAGCAGCCAAGCTGGGGCCGCCTACGAGCAGTACTTC

V gene: TRBV11-2
J gene: TRBJ2-1
D gene: TRBD1
clone size: -
CDR3 protein: CASSLGTGGRFNEQFF
CDR3 DNA: TGTGCCAGCAGCTTAGGAACAGGGGGACGCTTCAATGAGCAGTTCTTC

V gene: TRBV13
J gene: TRBJ2-3
D gene: TRBD2
clone size: -
CDR3 protein: CASGGLAVTDTQYF
CDR3 DNA: TGTGCCAGCGGGGGACTAGCTGTCACAGATACGCAGTATTTT

V gene: TRBV4-2
J gene: TRBJ2-2
D gene: TRBD2
clone size: -
CDR3 protein: CASSITSDPRTGELFF
CDR3 DNA: TGTGCCAGCAGCATTACTAGCGACCCGAGAACCGGGGAGCTGTTTTTT

V gene: TRBV11-2
J gene: TRBJ1-2
D gene: -
clone size: -
CDR3 protein: CASSPMGGTNYGYTF
CDR3 DNA: TGTGCCAGCAGCCCCATGGGCGGAACTAACTATGGCTACACCTTC

V gene: TRBV5-1
J gene: TRBJ2-3
D gene: -
clone size: -
CDR3 protein: CASSQGRTDTQYF
CDR3 DNA: TGCGCCAGCAGTCAGGGACGCACAGATACGCAGTATTTT

V gene: TRBV5-1
J gene: TRBJ1-3
D gene: -
clone size: -
CDR3 protein: CASSSDSRNSIYF
CDR3 DNA: TGCGCCAGCAGCTCCGACAGTAGGAACTCCATATATTTT

V gene: TRBV5-1
J gene: TRBJ2-5
D gene: TRBD2
clone size: few
CDR3 protein: CASSLGTSGGETQYF
CDR3 DNA: TGCGCCAGCAGCTTGGGGACTAGCGGGGGAGAGACCCAGTACTTC

V gene: TRBV15
J gene: TRBJ1-1
D gene: -
clone size: -
CDR3 protein: CATSRTAMNTEAFF
CDR3 DNA: TGTGCCACCAGCAGAACAGCCATGAACACTGAAGCTTTCTTT

V gene: TRBV18
J gene: TRBJ2-3
D gene: -
clone size: -
CDR3 protein: CASSPPFSAGTTDTQYF
CDR3 DNA: TGTGCCAGCTCACCACCCTTCAGCGCGGGAACCACAGATACGCAGTATTTT

V gene: TRBV6-2/TRBV6-3
J gene: TRBJ2-2
D gene: TRBD1
clone size: -
CDR3 protein: CASSYVRGTGGVTGELFF
CDR3 DNA: TGTGCCAGCAGTTATGTACGTGGGACAGGGGGCGTCACCGGGGAGCTGTTTTTT

V gene: TRBV28
J gene: TRBJ1-6
D gene: -
clone size: -
CDR3 protein: CASSDPNSPLHF
CDR3 DNA: TGTGCCAGCAGTGACCCTAATTCACCCCTCCACTTT

V gene: TRBV7-9
J gene: TRBJ1-6
D gene: -
clone size: -
CDR3 protein: CASSGQYNSPLHF
CDR3 DNA: TGTGCCAGCAGCGGACAGTATAATTCACCCCTCCACTTT

V gene: TRBV29-1
J gene: TRBJ1-2
D gene: -
clone size: -
CDR3 protein: CSVGTKVGGYTF
CDR3 DNA: TGCAGCGTGGGGACGAAGGTCGGGGGCTACACCTTC

V gene: TRBV2
J gene: TRBJ1-5
D gene: -
clone size: once
CDR3 protein: CASSVGPYGTEYNQPQHF
CDR3 DNA: TGTGCCAGCAGTGTGGGCCCCTACGGGACGGAGTATAATCAGCCCCAGCATTTT

V gene: TRBV29-1
J gene: TRBJ2-7
D gene: TRBD1
clone size: -
CDR3 protein: CSVRQGGGYEQYF
CDR3 DNA: TGCAGCGTACGACAGGGTGGGGGTTACGAGCAGTACTTC

V gene: TRBV18
J gene: TRBJ1-1
D gene: -
clone size: -
CDR3 protein: CASSPQSLPEGPEAFF
CDR3 DNA: TGTGCCAGCTCCCCCCAGTCTTTGCCAGAGGGGCCTGAAGCTTTCTTT

V gene: TRBV20-1
J gene: TRBJ2-7
D gene: -
clone size: -
CDR3 protein: CSASHSNEQYF
CDR3 DNA: TGCAGTGCTAGCCATAGTAACGAGCAGTACTTC

V gene: TRBV12-5
J gene: TRBJ2-3
D gene: TRBD2
clone size: -
CDR3 protein: CASGSSGTFLDTQYF
CDR3 DNA: TGTGCTAGTGGATCTAGCGGGACTTTCCTAGATACGCAGTATTTT